This T cell receptor beta chain came from a study of shared clonotypes between healthy human individuals. Germline CDR1 and CDR2: SGHAT and FQNNGV. With 5 bases clipped from V and 5 bases from J, the junction kept 11 bases outside the gene matches. This CDR3 region has 15 residues. Study-level findings and limits: Limited genetic and exposure-history diversity came from having few donors.

Comments on this clone: What it binds is unknown.

Samples underwent the assay at deep level. Replicate PCRs were loaded with approximately 300 ng DNA from unsorted PBMC, about 30,000 T cell genomes. Sequencing used immunoSEQ multiplex PCR; TCRdb keeps in-frame clones, though not all of them. The sample carries more than 400,000 clones, more than 75% recorded once. The chain uses TRBV11-2 and TRBJ2-7, with 8 bases that match TRBD1. The sequence was obtained from a woman in her thirties or forties in good health. Some clones in this sample may be carry-over from other donors' samples. Sequencing input: PBMCs. CDR3 DNA sequence: TGTGCCAGCAGCCCTCTTTGGGCAGGGGGCAACGAGCAGTACTTC. Translated: CASSPLWAGGNEQYF.